These 29 T cell receptor beta chains originate from one sample sequenced in a study of T cell clones after liver transplantation. Assay used: immunoSEQ multiplex PCR; TCRdb lists only in-frame clones, some missing. Counted here are 70,000 to 80,000 clones, roughly nine tenths occurring once; the ten biggest clones make up less than 3.5%. Sequenced material: CD4+ T cells from blood, taken before liver transplant. The receptors were sampled from a human donor who received a liver transplant.

The J gene is TRBJ2-7, the V gene TRBV27; possibly TRBD1 for D (6 bases). Trimming took off 5 bases at V and 1 base at J, with 15 bases between the two ends. The CDR3 loop spans 15 amino acids. The germline V gene encodes CDR1 MNHEY and CDR2 SMNVEV (reference sequence). The CDR3 DNA sequence: TGTGCCAGCAGTCCGCGCCGGGACAAATCCTACGAGCAGTACTTC. This encodes CASSPRRDKSYEQYF.

V usage is TRBV18 and J usage is TRBJ2-7; no reliable D call. The length of the CDR3 is 12 residues. The V end was cut by 2 bases, the J end by 2 bases, with 4 bases between. From germline, CDR1 is KGHSH and CDR2 LQKENI. The CDR3 sequence is CASSPSAYEQYF. The CDR3 DNA reads TGTGCCAGCTCACCAAGCGCCTACGAGCAGTACTTC.

This chain uses TRBV15 with TRBJ2-7; D gene unclear. Germline CDR1 and CDR2: LNHNV and YYDKDF (reference sequence). V lost 1 base and J 2 bases, leaving 9 bases between the germline ends. The CDR3 runs to 14 residues. The chain's CDR3 is CATSRVTPPYEQYF. The CDR3, as DNA: TGTGCCACCAGCAGAGTGACCCCTCCCTACGAGCAGTACTTC.

This sequence joins TRBV6-6 and TRBJ2-2, with D possibly matching TRBD1 (6 bases). The V gene's germline CDR1 is MNHNY and CDR2 SVGAGI (reference sequence). The CDR3 is 15 residues long. Trimming took off 6 bases at V and 1 base at J, with 12 bases between the two ends. For the CDR3, the DNA is TGTGCCAGCAGGCGGACAGAAATGAACACCGGGGAGCTGTTTTTT. Residues: CASRRTEMNTGELFF.

The chain carries TRBV30 and TRBJ1-4, with unresolved D. CDR1 GTSNPN and CDR2 SVGIG come from the germline V gene (reference sequence). Trimming left V 0 bases short and J 4 bases short, with 6 bases between. The CDR3 has 13 residues. The CDR3 DNA reads TGTGCCTGGAGTGTACAGTTTAATGAAAAACTGTTTTTT. It encodes CAWSVQFNEKLFF.

The rearrangement links TRBV11-2 to TRBJ2-1; D possibly uses TRBD1 or TRBD2 (5 bases each). The germline CDR1 and CDR2 sequences are SGHAT and FQNNGV. The germline V and J ends were trimmed by 4 bases and 3 bases, with 13 bases remaining between them. The CDR3 has 15 amino acids. The CDR3 reads CASSSRGAYYNEQFF. The CDR3 nucleotides are TGTGCCAGCAGCTCCCGAGGGGCCTACTACAATGAGCAGTTCTTC. Full variable domain (remainder filled in from reference TRBV11-2 and TRBJ2-1): EAGVAQSPRYKIIEKRQSVAFWCNPISGHATLYWYQQILGQGPKLLIQFQNNGVVDDSQLPKDRFSAERLKGVDSTLKIQPAKLEDSAVYLCASSSRGAYYNEQFFGPGTRLTVL.

Points on this clone: The junction departs from the called germline gene at one end, perhaps through a read error. The rearrangement joins TRBV7-7 to TRBJ2-5; 11 nucleotides line up with TRBD2. CDR3 length equals 15 residues. Germline CDR1 reads SSHAT; CDR2 reads FNYEAQ (reference sequence). The CDR3 coding sequence is TGTGCTAGCAGCTTAGCGGGAGGGCTGGAAGAGACCCAGTACTTC. Amino acids: CASSLAGGLEETQYF.

The V call is TRBV5-1, the J call TRBJ2-3; possibly TRBD2 for D (6 bases). The CDR3 is 15 residues long. The germline gives CDR1 SGHRS, CDR2 YFSETQ. Trimming cost V 1 base and J 4 bases, with 13 bases left between them. The CDR3 spells CASSLMNSGADTQYF. CDR3 in DNA: TGCGCCAGCAGCTTGATGAACTCGGGGGCAGATACGCAGTATTTT.

This chain connects TRBV5-8 to TRBJ2-7; D remains unclear. Germline values: CDR1 SGHTS, CDR2 YDEGEE. CDR3 length: 13 residues. V lost 2 bases to trimming and J lost 6 bases, with 12 bases between them. DNA of the CDR3: TGTGCCAGCAGCTTTTATAGGGATCGCGAGCAGTACTTC. Its translation: CASSFYRDREQYF.

This clone was counted a few times. This chain uses TRBV6-1 with TRBJ1-1; D is unresolved. The CDR3 is made up of 12 amino acids. Germline V gives CDR1 MNHNS, CDR2 SASEGT. The V end was cut by 6 bases, the J end by 4 bases, with 9 bases between. The CDR3 DNA reads as TGTGCCAGCAGGGCCGGAAGCACTGAAGCTTTCTTT. Amino acids: CASRAGSTEAFF.

CDR3: CASSSSAENTEAFF. DNA for the CDR3: TGCGCCAGCAGCTCGTCAGCCGAGAACACTGAAGCTTTCTTT. J is TRBJ1-1 and V is TRBV5-1, with D unclear. V shed 3 bases and J shed 1 base, with 10 bases lying between them. CDR3 length: 14 residues. Looked up from germline, CDR1 is SGHRS and CDR2 is YFSETQ.

The rearrangement joins TRBV5-1 to TRBJ1-3; D gene ambiguous. The CDR3 is 17 residues long. V was cut by 4 bases and J by 1 base, with 18 bases left in between. Germline V gene lookup returns CDR1 SGHRS and CDR2 YFSETQ. CDR3 in DNA: TGCGCCAGCAGCCCGTTCTCCGTCGCCGAATCTGGAAACACCATATATTTT. Translation: CASSPFSVAESGNTIYF.

V usage is TRBV9 and J usage is TRBJ1-2; D call uncertain. Germline V CDR1 and CDR2: SGDLS, YYNGEE. The V end lost 4 bases, the J end lost 1 base, and 20 bases lay between the germline ends. The CDR3 is 17 residues long. CDR3 sequence: CASSQSIAGSFNYGYTF. CDR3 coding DNA: TGTGCCAGCAGCCAATCGATCGCGGGCAGCTTTAACTATGGCTACACCTTC.

J is TRBJ1-4 and V is TRBV30, with TRBD1 matching 12 bases. Germline V lookup: CDR1 GTSNPN, CDR2 SVGIG (reference sequence). Trimming cost V 1 base and J 7 bases; bases outside gene matches: 1. The CDR3 extends over 14 amino acids. The CDR3 nucleotides read TGTGCCTGGAGTGGGGACAGGGGGCGTGAAAAACTGTTTTTT. This sequence encodes CAWSGDRGREKLFF.

J is TRBJ1-5 and V is TRBV6-1; D uncertain. Trimming pared 11 bases from V and 4 bases from J, leaving 15 bases between. Looked up from germline, CDR1 is MNHNS and CDR2 is SASEGT. The CDR3 spans 13 residues. CDR3 nucleotides: TGTGCCTCTCTGGAAAGGGAAAATCAGCCCCAGCATTTT. It specifies CASLERENQPQHF.

V and J are TRBV10-2 and TRBJ1-5; D is perhaps TRBD1 (5 bases). The germline V gene encodes CDR1 WSHSY and CDR2 SAAADI. V lost 6 bases to trimming and J lost 9 bases, with 21 bases between them. This CDR3 has 15 residues. In DNA, the CDR3 is TGCGCCAGCAGCCAACTAGGGGCGGAGGATCGGCCCCAGCATTTT. This sequence encodes CASSQLGAEDRPQHF.

V usage is TRBV7-6 and J usage is TRBJ2-3; perhaps D is TRBD1 or TRBD2 (6 bases each). CDR3 length equals 15 residues. V was cut by 2 bases and J by 7 bases, with 16 bases left in between. Per germline, CDR1 SGHVS and CDR2 FNYEAQ. The CDR3 spells CASSLNFQGRNTQYF. In nucleotides, the CDR3 is TGTGCCAGCAGCTTAAATTTTCAGGGGAGGAATACGCAGTATTTT.

The V call is TRBV19, the J call TRBJ1-5, with D maybe TRBD1 (6 bases). The germline V gene has CDR1 LNHDA and CDR2 SQIVND (reference sequence). The CDR3 is made up of 15 amino acids. With 5 bases removed from V and 0 bases from J, the gap between germline ends came to 11 bases. CDR3 residues: CASSPTGYSNQPQHF. The CDR3 DNA follows: TGTGCCAGTAGTCCTACAGGGTATAGCAATCAGCCCCAGCATTTT.

This rearrangement joins TRBV29-1 to TRBJ2-7; D unclear. CDR3 length: 13 amino acids. Trimming removed 1 base from V and 2 bases from J, with 9 bases in between. Germline lookup yields CDR1 SQVTM and CDR2 ANQGSEA. The CDR3 reads CSVEAGQTYEQYF. CDR3 bases: TGCAGCGTTGAAGCCGGGCAGACCTACGAGCAGTACTTC.

The V gene is TRBV7-8, the J gene TRBJ2-1, with 11 bases matching TRBD2. The germline V gene has CDR1 SGHVS and CDR2 FQNEAQ. Germline trimming cut 3 bases from V and 10 bases from J; bases unmatched to any gene: 5. CDR3 length equals 14 residues. Here the CDR3 reads CASSFGTSGIEQFF. The DNA of the CDR3 is TGTGCCAGCAGCTTTGGGACTAGCGGTATCGAGCAGTTCTTC.

The chain employs TRBV6-4 and TRBJ2-2, with TRBD2 as a possible D gene (6 bases). CDR1 is MRHNA, CDR2 SNTAGT, per germline. This CDR3 is built from 15 residues. Deletions cut 4 bases from V and 5 bases from J, with 14 bases between. DNA of the CDR3: TGTGCCAGCAGTGTACTAGCTGGGAGTACCGGGGAGCTGTTTTTT. It codes for CASSVLAGSTGELFF.

The chain joins TRBV18 to TRBJ2-2; D is possibly TRBD2 (5 bases). Deletions cut 0 bases from V and 2 bases from J, with 10 bases between. CDR3 length equals 16 residues. The germline CDR1 and CDR2 sequences are KGHSH and LQKENI. CDR3 DNA sequence: TGTGCCAGCTCACCACCTGAGGGCTTAAACACCGGGGAGCTGTTTTTT. It codes for CASSPPEGLNTGELFF.

The J gene is TRBJ2-5, the V gene TRBV25-1; TRBD2 matches 7 bases. Germline-derived CDR1 and CDR2 are MGHDK and SYGVNS. CDR3 length: 14 residues. After removal of 1 base from V and 5 bases from J, the junction contained 4 bases not matched to a gene. The CDR3 DNA reads TGTGCCAGCAGTGAATGGGCGGGAGCTGAGACCCAGTACTTC. It translates to CASSEWAGAETQYF.

The chain uses TRBV28 and TRBJ2-3; D might be TRBD2 (6 bases). Germline assignment: CDR1 MDHEN and CDR2 SYDVKM. The CDR3 totals 14 residues. Deletions cut 7 bases from V and 4 bases from J, with 15 bases between. The CDR3 DNA reads TGTGCCAGCACAGGAGGGCGAAGGGCAGATACGCAGTATTTT. Protein product: CASTGGRRADTQYF.

The chain has TRBV6-6 and TRBJ2-7; 7 bases line up with TRBD1. CDR1 is MNHNY, CDR2 SVGAGI, per germline (reference sequence). V lost 8 bases and J lost 6; bases outside the gene matches: 13. This CDR3 has 14 residues. The CDR3 nucleotides read TGTGCCAGCGCAGCCTCCGGGACAGTTGGCGAGCAGTACTTC. This sequence encodes CASAASGTVGEQYF.

V usage is TRBV6-5 and J usage is TRBJ1-4; D may be TRBD1 (5 bases). This CDR3 spans 15 amino acids. V lost 4 bases, J lost 10 bases, and 19 bases lay in between. Per the germline V gene, CDR1 is MNHEY and CDR2 is SVGAGI. The CDR3 nucleotides read TGTGCCAGCAGTTTATTTGGGGGTGGGGAGAGAAAACTGTTTTTT. Protein: CASSLFGGGERKLFF.

The V call is TRBV21-1, the J call TRBJ2-7. TRBV21-1 is a pseudogene. This CDR3 is built from 17 residues. CDR3 protein: CASSKSAGAGIPYEQYF. CDR3 DNA: TGTGCCAGCAGCAAATCCGCCGGGGCAGGAATCCCCTACGAGCAGTACTTC.

The chain has TRBV2 and TRBJ2-5; D unclear. Germline CDR1 and CDR2: SNHLY and FYNNEI. There are 12 residues in the CDR3. Trimming pared 6 bases from V and 0 bases from J, leaving 5 bases between. This CDR3 is CASREYQETQYF. CDR3 bases: TGTGCCAGCAGGGAGTACCAAGAGACCCAGTACTTC.

The CDR3 region has the DNA TGTGCCAGCAGTTTGACCGGGACTATGATTAGCACAGATACGCAGTATTTT. This encodes CASSLTGTMISTDTQYF. The rearrangement uses TRBV28 and TRBJ2-3, with 7 bases matching TRBD2. Germline lookup yields CDR1 MDHEN and CDR2 SYDVKM. V lost 3 bases and J lost 0; bases outside the gene matches: 9. The CDR3 runs 17 residues.